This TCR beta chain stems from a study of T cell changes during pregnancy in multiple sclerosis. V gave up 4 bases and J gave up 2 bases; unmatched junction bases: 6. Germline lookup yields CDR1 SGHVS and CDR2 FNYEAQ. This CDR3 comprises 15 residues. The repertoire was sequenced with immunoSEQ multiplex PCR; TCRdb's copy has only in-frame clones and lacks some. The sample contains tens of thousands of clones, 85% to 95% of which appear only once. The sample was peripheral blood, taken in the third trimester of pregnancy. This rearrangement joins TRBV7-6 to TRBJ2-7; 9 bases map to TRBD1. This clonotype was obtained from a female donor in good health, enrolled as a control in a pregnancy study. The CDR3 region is CASSSGDRAPYEQYF. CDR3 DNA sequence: TGTGCCAGCAGCTCAGGGGACAGGGCCCCCTACGAGCAGTACTTC.